Listed below are T cell receptor beta chains from one sample, sequenced in a study of blood T cells in healthy people across ages. TCRdb re-called the 5' RACE reads with MiXCR, one entry per CDR3 protein. The profile shows about 800,000 distinct CDR3 sequences, 20% to 25% of them singletons. The sample was also reused in another study, on T cells of mothers and their children.

The sample consisted of blood. Source of these receptors: a boy aged 10-17 years in good health. The CDR3 runs from the conserved cysteine through the conserved F or W. D genes are given only for firm matches. Not all rows give a size; the values are once, few, many and, for expanded clones, a class.

size	V	J	D	CDR3	DNA
-	TRBV4-3	TRBJ2-2	-	CASSQVFQGGATGELFF	TGCGCCAGCAGCCAAGTCTTCCAGGGTGGAGCCACCGGGGAGCTGTTTTTT
once	TRBV2	TRBJ2-4	-	CASRGRQRNIQYF	TGTGCCAGCAGGGGGAGACAAAGAAACATTCAGTACTTC
many	TRBV4-3	TRBJ2-7	-	CASSQGLSGFGEQYF	TGCGCCAGCAGCCAAGGTCTCAGCGGTTTTGGCGAGCAGTACTTC
-	TRBV20-1	TRBJ1-2	TRBD1	CSARAQTGDSNYGYTF	TGCAGTGCTAGAGCCCAGACAGGGGATAGTAACTATGGCTACACCTTC
few	TRBV13	TRBJ2-3	TRBD2	CASSLPPGGPDTQYF	TGTGCCAGCAGCTTACCTCCGGGAGGGCCAGATACGCAGTATTTT
-	TRBV7-2	TRBJ2-3	-	CASSLRVSTLSTDTQNF	TGTGCCAGCAGCTTAAGGGTATCGACCCTTAGCACAGATACGCAGAATTTT
-	TRBV12-5	TRBJ2-7	-	CASSYTVGGYPYEQYF	TGTGCTAGTAGCTATACCGTGGGGGGCTACCCCTACGAGCAGTACTTC
few	TRBV7-8	TRBJ1-1	-	CASSMWGGLNTEAFF	TGTGCCAGCAGCATGTGGGGGGGCTTGAACACTGAAGCTTTCTTT
few	TRBV6-6	TRBJ1-1	-	CASSSTSRGETEAFF	TGTGCCAGCAGTTCTACCTCGCGGGGGGAAACTGAAGCTTTCTTT
-	TRBV3-1	TRBJ2-4	-	CASAEASPRVAKNIQYF	TGTGCCAGCGCCGAGGCTAGCCCCCGTGTAGCCAAAAACATTCAGTACTTC
-	TRBV6-2/TRBV6-3	TRBJ2-7	-	CASSLMDRQYF	TGTGCCAGCAGTTTGATGGATCGGCAGTACTTC
-	TRBV3-1	TRBJ2-7	-	CASSQDRGSSYKQYF	TGTGCCAGCAGCCAAGATAGGGGGAGCTCCTACAAGCAGTACTTC
-	TRBV6-5	TRBJ1-6	-	CASSPSLVGPLHF	TGTGCCAGCAGTCCGTCCTTGGTGGGTCCCCTCCACTTT
few	TRBV10-3	TRBJ2-5	TRBD1	CAISTRQGETQYF	TGTGCCATCAGTACACGACAGGGGGAGACCCAGTACTTC
many	TRBV7-9	TRBJ1-1	-	CASSLTGSNTEAFF	TGTGCCAGCAGCTTAACAGGTTCGAACACTGAAGCTTTCTTT
-	TRBV9	TRBJ1-1	TRBD1	CASSVERTGGGSEAFF	TGTGCCAGCAGCGTAGAGAGGACAGGGGGCGGCTCTGAAGCTTTCTTT
-	TRBV28	TRBJ2-5	-	CASSSRDPFFQETQYF	TGTGCCAGCAGTTCGAGAGACCCCTTTTTCCAAGAGACCCAGTACTTC
-	TRBV19	TRBJ1-1	TRBD1	CASSQGTGNAETEAFF	TGTGCCAGTAGCCAGGGGACAGGGAACGCGGAGACTGAAGCTTTCTTT
few	TRBV12-3/TRBV12-4	TRBJ1-2	TRBD1	CASSKTGYGYTF	TGTGCCAGCAGCAAGACAGGGTATGGCTACACCTTC
-	TRBV20-1	TRBJ1-1	-	CSARAHRSNTEAFF	TGCAGTGCTAGAGCACACAGGTCGAACACTGAAGCTTTCTTT
-	TRBV24-1	TRBJ2-5	TRBD1	CATGTGPQETQYF	TGTGCCACCGGGACAGGCCCTCAAGAGACCCAGTACTTC
-	TRBV27	TRBJ2-4	TRBD2	CASSYSGGLAKNIQYF	TGTGCCAGCAGTTACTCGGGGGGGCTGGCCAAAAACATTCAGTACTTC
-	TRBV5-1	TRBJ2-3	TRBD2	CASNPGLADTDTQYF	TGCGCCAGCAATCCGGGACTAGCGGACACAGATACGCAGTATTTT
few	TRBV7-2	TRBJ1-4	-	CASSLARGSGKLFF	TGTGCCAGCAGCTTAGCGCGGGGTTCAGGAAAACTGTTTTTT
-	TRBV7-3	TRBJ2-1	-	CASSFGGRGNEQFF	TGTGCCAGCAGCTTTGGGGGGCGCGGCAATGAGCAGTTCTTC
-	TRBV29-1	TRBJ1-1	-	CSVESRIRNTEAFF	TGCAGCGTTGAATCGAGGATTAGGAACACTGAAGCTTTCTTT
-	TRBV28	TRBJ2-7	TRBD1	CASSFLQGDGYEQYF	TGTGCCAGCAGTTTTTTACAGGGGGATGGCTACGAGCAGTACTTC
-	TRBV6-5	TRBJ2-2	TRBD1	CASSYPTGTGARVNTGELFF	TGTGCCAGCAGTTACCCTACCGGGACAGGGGCTCGCGTAAACACCGGGGAGCTGTTTTTT
-	TRBV9	TRBJ2-4	-	CASGTGGDIQYF	TGTGCCAGCGGCACAGGTGGGGACATTCAGTACTTC
few	TRBV20-1	TRBJ2-7	TRBD1	CSAARQGLSYEQYF	TGCAGTGCTGCGCGACAGGGATTGTCCTACGAGCAGTACTTC
-	TRBV12-3/TRBV12-4	TRBJ1-4	TRBD1	CASSSSGTGREKLFF	TGTGCCAGCAGTTCGTCCGGGACAGGGCGTGAAAAACTGTTTTTT
-	TRBV20-1	TRBJ2-5	-	CSAPPPGLYQETQYF	TGCAGTGCTCCGCCCCCGGGGCTCTACCAAGAGACCCAGTACTTC
-	TRBV20-1	TRBJ2-5	-	CSAITGIPETQYF	TGCAGTGCAATAACAGGGATTCCGGAGACCCAGTACTTC